The TCR beta chain under discussion was sequenced for a study of identical twins. All donors were healthy, and all were Caucasian. Using its own MiXCR run on the 5' RACE reads, TCRdb lists one record per CDR3 protein. The table includes fewer than 550,000 distinct CDR3 sequences, around 15% detected once. General observations from the study: Surplus twin overlap in beta out-of-frame sequences was less pronounced. Invariant MAIT and iNKT cells may have partly biased zero-insertion analyses.

The ends were cut back, 4 bases at V and 12 bases at J, with 7 bases in the middle. The CDR3 totals 10 residues. This clonotype was seen a few times. The antigen is undetermined. The sample also formed part of further work on yellow fever vaccine responses in identical twins.

This TCR was recovered from a woman between 18 and 29 years old in good health. Sample: CD4+ T cells sorted from blood. The chain has TRBV12-3 or TRBV12-4 and TRBJ2-1; D remains unclear. The CDR3: CASSSLRQFF. The CDR3 nucleotides are TGTGCCAGCAGTTCCCTACGGCAGTTCTTC.